This TCR beta chain was observed in a study of cytomegalovirus exposure and HLA in healthy donors. Findings and caveats of the study: Rates of TCR association differed by HLA locus in a later analysis, with DRB1 highest and HLA-C lowest. Accurate prediction of most subjects' HLA-A and HLA-B alleles from TCR beta sequences was reported. CMV serostatus was the only immune exposure information that was available. Earlier results showed most TCR beta V segments being productive about 87% or about 30% of the time.

Germline V gene lookup returns CDR1 SGHRS and CDR2 YFSETQ. The V end was cut by 0 bases, the J end by 7 bases, with 12 bases between. The CDR3 spans 14 residues. Amplification used 60 Vbeta primers and 13 Jbeta primers. The assay was immunoSEQ multiplex PCR, and TCRdb's table has in-frame clones only and misses some. The table has over 150,000 clones, about 76% seen once. For this clone: What it recognizes is unknown.

J is TRBJ2-3 and V is TRBV5-1; D perhaps matches TRBD1 (5 bases). The TCR comes from a man aged 25-45 years in good health and CMV-seropositive. The sample consisted of PBMCs. CDR3 amino acids: CASSLDAGLNTQYF. For the CDR3, the DNA is TGCGCCAGCAGCTTGGACGCAGGGTTGAATACGCAGTATTTT. Variable domain in full (rest from reference TRBV5-1 and TRBJ2-3): KAGVTQTPRYLIKTRGQQVTLSCSPISGHRSVSWYQQTPGQGLQFLFEYFSETQRNKGNFPGRFSGRQFSNSRSEMNVSTLELGDSALYLCASSLDAGLNTQYFGPGTRLTVL.